This TCR beta chain appears in the sequencing data of a study of T-cell reconstitution after alpha-beta-depleted transplantation in children. Overall study findings and caveats: Two months or so post-transplant, alpha-beta T cells reportedly derived from several hundred expanded graft clones. At one year after transplant, newly produced T cells mostly accounted for T-cell counts and diversity.

Unique molecular identifiers tagged the TCRbeta library. TCRdb re-called the PCR reads with MiXCR, one entry per CDR3 protein. The sample lists fewer than 400,000 distinct CDR3 sequences, approximately 20% occurring once. The V end lost 2 bases, the J end lost 2 bases, and 7 bases lay between the germline ends. The CDR3 covers 13 residues. Concerning this clonotype: Antigen specificity is unknown.

This chain connects TRBV12-3 or TRBV12-4 to TRBJ2-7; no definite D call. This receptor was taken from a male patient younger than 18 who had a stem cell transplant for acute lymphoblastic leukemia, so the T cells may come from the graft donor. Sequencing used PBMCs, mostly from graft donor cells, obtained 180 days after TCRalphabeta/CD19-depleted stem cell transplant. The CDR3 region is CASSLWPTYEQYF. The CDR3 DNA follows: TGTGCCAGCAGTTTATGGCCTACCTACGAGCAGTACTTC.